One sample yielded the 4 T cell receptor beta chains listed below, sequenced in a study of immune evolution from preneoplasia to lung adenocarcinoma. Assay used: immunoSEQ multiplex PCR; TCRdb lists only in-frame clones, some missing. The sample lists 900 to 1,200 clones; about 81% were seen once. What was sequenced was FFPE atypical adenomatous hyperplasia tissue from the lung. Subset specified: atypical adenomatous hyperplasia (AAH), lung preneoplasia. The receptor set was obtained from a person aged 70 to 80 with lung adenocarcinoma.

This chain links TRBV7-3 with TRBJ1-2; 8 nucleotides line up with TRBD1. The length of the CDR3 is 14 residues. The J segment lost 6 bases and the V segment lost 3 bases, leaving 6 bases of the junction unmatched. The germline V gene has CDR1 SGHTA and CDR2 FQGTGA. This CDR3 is CASSLQGAQDGYTF. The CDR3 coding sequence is TGTGCCAGCAGCTTGCAGGGGGCGCAGGATGGCTACACCTTC.

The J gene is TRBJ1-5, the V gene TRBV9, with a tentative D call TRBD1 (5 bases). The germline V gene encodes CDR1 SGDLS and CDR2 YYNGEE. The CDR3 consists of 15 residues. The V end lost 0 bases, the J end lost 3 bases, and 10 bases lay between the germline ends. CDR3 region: CASSVGTTDNQPQHF. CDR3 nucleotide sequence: TGTGCCAGCAGCGTAGGAACGACAGACAATCAGCCCCAGCATTTT.

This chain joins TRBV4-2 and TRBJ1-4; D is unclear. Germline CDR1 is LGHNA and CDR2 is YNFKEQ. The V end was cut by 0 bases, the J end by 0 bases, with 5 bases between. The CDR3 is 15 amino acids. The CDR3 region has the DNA TGTGCCAGCAGCCAAGAAGAAGCAACTAATGAAAAACTGTTTTTT. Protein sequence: CASSQEEATNEKLFF.

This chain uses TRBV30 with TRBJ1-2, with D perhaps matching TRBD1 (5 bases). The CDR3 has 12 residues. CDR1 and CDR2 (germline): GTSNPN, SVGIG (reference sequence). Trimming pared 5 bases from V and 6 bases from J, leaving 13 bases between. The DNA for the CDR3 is TGTGCCTGGTTTTCCCAGGGTGATGGCTACACCTTC. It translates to CAWFSQGDGYTF.